These 30 T cell receptor beta chains share one sample of origin, sequenced in a study of shared clonotypes between healthy human individuals. The data were produced by immunoSEQ multiplex PCR, yet TCRdb's version contains in-frame clones alone and is incomplete. Here the sample spans about 100,000 clones, 55% to 70% being singletons. The sequenced material came from memory CD8+ T cells sorted from blood. Subset meaning: CD45RO+ cells pooled with CCR7-negative TemRA cells. Every receptor here comes from a woman aged 25 to 39 in good health.

The chain links TRBV11-3 to TRBJ2-1; 7 nucleotides align to TRBD2. Germline V gives CDR1 SGHNT, CDR2 YENEEA. The CDR3 sequence is 15 residues long. V lost 1 base to trimming and J lost 2 bases; unmatched junction nucleotides: 2. The CDR3 loop reads CASSLGGTTYNEQFF. CDR3 DNA: TGTGCCAGCAGCTTAGGTGGGACTACCTACAATGAGCAGTTCTTC.

This chain joins TRBV10-3 and TRBJ1-1, with D hard to call. The germline gives CDR1 ENHRY, CDR2 SYGVKD. Trimming removed 0 bases at V and 4 bases at J, with 6 bases between. This CDR3 comprises 13 residues. CDR3 DNA: TGTGCCATCAGTGAGTCTTTGAGCACTGAAGCTTTCTTT. Its protein is CAISESLSTEAFF.

The rearrangement uses TRBV2 and TRBJ2-1, with 7 bases identical to TRBD1. Germline V lookup: CDR1 SNHLY, CDR2 FYNNEI. This CDR3 comprises 13 residues. With V trimmed by 6 bases and J by 8 bases, 7 bases remained unmatched. Here the CDR3 reads CASSGTVFHEQFF. For the CDR3, the DNA is TGTGCCAGCAGCGGGACAGTTTTTCATGAGCAGTTCTTC.

The chain carries TRBV10-2 and TRBJ2-7; the D gene is possibly TRBD2 (5 bases). This CDR3 is built from 13 residues. Germline CDR1 WSHSY, CDR2 SAAADI. The V and J ends lost 7 bases and 0 bases respectively, with 10 bases between them. In DNA, the CDR3 is TGCGCCAGCACCGAGGGCACCTCCTACGAGCAGTACTTC. It specifies CASTEGTSYEQYF.

Here the CDR3 reads CASSLEFWGEQYF. CDR3 in DNA: TGTGCCAGCAGCTTAGAGTTCTGGGGCGAGCAGTACTTC. This chain connects TRBV11-2 to TRBJ2-7; D is uncertain. V was shortened by 0 bases and J by 6 bases, with 9 bases between the two germline ends. The CDR3 runs to 13 residues. In germline, CDR1 is SGHAT, CDR2 FQNNGV. The whole variable domain, remainder taken from reference TRBV11-2 and TRBJ2-7, is EAGVAQSPRYKIIEKRQSVAFWCNPISGHATLYWYQQILGQGPKLLIQFQNNGVVDDSQLPKDRFSAERLKGVDSTLKIQPAKLEDSAVYLCASSLEFWGEQYFGPGTRLTVT.

The chain employs TRBV5-1 and TRBJ1-2, with D perhaps TRBD1 (5 bases). From germline, CDR1 is SGHRS and CDR2 YFSETQ. The CDR3 has 14 amino acids. V lost 0 bases and J 5 bases, leaving 11 bases between the germline ends. The DNA of the CDR3 is TGCGCCAGCAGCTTGGAGACAGTCTCGTATGGCTACACCTTC. This translates into CASSLETVSYGYTF.

The J gene is TRBJ2-5, the V gene TRBV4-2; the D gene is possibly TRBD2 (5 bases). CDR1 and CDR2 (germline): LGHNA, YNFKEQ. The CDR3 consists of 16 residues. V lost 3 bases, J lost 2 bases, and 16 bases lay in between. CDR3 residues: CASSQDPDGIQETQYF. The CDR3 nucleotides read TGTGCCAGCAGCCAGGATCCAGACGGGATACAAGAGACCCAGTACTTC.

The rearrangement joins TRBV4-1 to TRBJ2-6, with TRBD1 matching 7 bases. Germline CDR1 and CDR2: MGHRA and YSYEKL. V lost 3 bases and J lost 2; bases outside the gene matches: 4. The CDR3 covers 16 residues. CDR3 DNA sequence: TGCGCCAGCAGCCAGGGTGACAGGGCTGGGGCCAACGTCCTGACTTTC. Protein sequence: CASSQGDRAGANVLTF.

CDR3 coding DNA: TGTGCCACCAGCAGACAAGGCGGGAGGGCCCTTTGGGAGCAGTTCTTC. Protein product: CATSRQGGRALWEQFF. V is TRBV15 and J is TRBJ2-1, with 9 positions matching TRBD2. V lost 2 bases, J lost 10 bases, and 12 bases stayed unmatched. The CDR3 spans 16 residues. The V gene's germline CDR1 is LNHNV and CDR2 YYDKDF (reference sequence). The whole variable domain, remainder taken from reference TRBV15 and TRBJ2-1, is DAMVIQNPRYQVTQFGKPVTLSCSQTLNHNVMYWYQQKSSQAPKLLFHYYDKDFNNEADTPDNFQSRRPNTSFCFLDIRSPGLGDTAMYLCATSRQGGRALWEQFFGPGTRLTVL.

This clone was counted between two and nine times. The chain employs TRBV11-2 and TRBJ1-3; D is unresolved. Looked up from germline, CDR1 is SGHAT and CDR2 is FQNNGV. V was clipped by 8 bases and J by 1 base, with 3 bases between them. There are 11 residues in the CDR3. The chain's CDR3 is CASGSGNTIYF. CDR3 DNA sequence: TGTGCCAGCGGGTCTGGAAACACCATATATTTT.

The chain couples TRBV27 to TRBJ1-1; D may be TRBD1 (5 bases). Deletions cut 0 bases from V and 3 bases from J, with 8 bases between. The CDR3 extends over 14 amino acids. Germline-derived CDR1 and CDR2 are MNHEY and SMNVEV (reference sequence). CDR3 sequence (DNA): TGTGCCAGCAGTTTATCGTGGGGGGACACTGAAGCTTTCTTT. Translation gives CASSLSWGDTEAFF.

As to this clone: The identical CDR3 is also encoded by other nucleotide sequences in the sample. The rearrangement uses TRBV5-6 and TRBJ1-1; no clear D. Germline V gene data show CDR1 as SGHDT and CDR2 as YYEEEE. CDR3 length: 12 amino acids. The V end was cut by 0 bases, the J end by 8 bases, with 8 bases between. The CDR3 nucleotides are TGTGCCAGCAGCTTGGGAGAAGCCGAAGCTTTCTTT. It yields the protein CASSLGEAEAFF.

This clone was picked up one time. The rearrangement uses TRBV15 and TRBJ1-2, with 7 nucleotides matching TRBD1. The CDR3 is 18 amino acids. From germline, CDR1 is LNHNV and CDR2 YYDKDF (reference sequence). The junction had 11 bases not matched to a gene; V was cut back by 0 bases and J by 1 base. The DNA for the CDR3 is TGTGCCACCAGCAGAGATCTAACAGGGGTTTGGGGTAACTATGGCTACACCTTC. Translated, it gives CATSRDLTGVWGNYGYTF.

J is TRBJ2-2 and V is TRBV7-9, with D unclear. Per the germline V gene, CDR1 is SEHNR and CDR2 is FQNEAQ (reference sequence). The V and J ends lost 8 bases and 5 bases respectively, with 3 bases between them. The CDR3 is 10 residues long. DNA of the CDR3: TGTGCCAGCGGGACCGGGGAGCTGTTTTTT. Translation: CASGTGELFF.

The chain's CDR3 is CASSGSGSWPDTQYF. CDR3 sequence (DNA): TGTGCCAGCAGCGGTAGCGGGAGTTGGCCAGATACGCAGTATTTT. The rearrangement links TRBV9 to TRBJ2-3; 9 bases fit TRBD2. V lost 3 bases and J lost 4; bases outside the gene matches: 6. Germline V CDR1 and CDR2: SGDLS, YYNGEE. This CDR3 region has 15 residues.

The gene calls are TRBV6-1 and TRBJ2-7, with D possibly TRBD1 on 6 matching bases. The CDR3 runs 15 residues. The germline V gene has CDR1 MNHNS and CDR2 SASEGT. V shed 7 bases and J shed 5 bases, with 21 bases lying between them. The CDR3 DNA reads TGTGCCAGCAATGGACAGCTCCTTGGTCGCCACGAGCAGTACTTC. It codes for CASNGQLLGRHEQYF.

The genes are TRBV6-1 and TRBJ1-2; 8 nucleotides match TRBD1. Trimming at V came to 3 bases and at J to 6 bases, leaving 15 bases not matched to a gene. The CDR3 has 17 amino acids. Germline CDR1 MNHNS, CDR2 SASEGT. This chain's CDR3 is CASSDQAGGVGSDGYTF. The CDR3 nucleotides are TGTGCCAGCAGTGATCAGGCAGGGGGCGTCGGCTCGGATGGCTACACCTTC.

This clone was seen more than once but under ten times. The V and J genes are TRBV2 and TRBJ2-7, with D unresolved. V gave up 8 bases and J gave up 3 bases, with 11 bases separating them. This CDR3 comprises 12 residues. CDR1 is SNHLY, CDR2 FYNNEI, per germline. The CDR3 loop is CASSVMVYEQYF. The CDR3, as DNA: TGTGCCAGCTCTGTGATGGTCTACGAGCAGTACTTC.

This clone was found a few times. The chain recombines TRBV27 with TRBJ1-3, with no clear D. The V gene's germline CDR1 is MNHEY and CDR2 SMNVEV (reference sequence). CDR3 length: 15 amino acids. V was clipped by 4 bases and J by 6 bases, with 16 bases between them. The CDR3 sequence: CASSYSPSGINTIYF. In DNA form, the CDR3 reads TGTGCCAGCAGTTATAGCCCGTCGGGGATAAACACCATATATTTT.

This clone has just a few counts. The J gene is TRBJ2-1, the V gene TRBV28; 10 bases line up with TRBD2. Germline CDR1 reads MDHEN; CDR2 reads SYDVKM. Trimming removed 6 bases from V and 10 bases from J; junction bases left unmatched: 18. This CDR3 comprises 17 residues. This CDR3 reads CASSPSASGSSIGEQFF. As DNA, the CDR3 is TGTGCCAGCAGCCCCTCGGCTAGCGGGAGTTCAATAGGGGAGCAGTTCTTC. Full variable domain (outside the CDR3, taken from reference TRBV28 and TRBJ2-1): DVKVTQSSRYLVKRTGEKVFLECVQDMDHENMFWYRQDPGLGLRLIYFSYDVKMKEKGDIPEGYSVSREKKERFSLILESASTNQTSMYLCASSPSASGSSIGEQFFGPGTRLTVL.

The J gene is TRBJ2-5, the V gene TRBV28; D assignment may be TRBD1 or TRBD2 (5 bases each). The CDR3 is made up of 16 amino acids. The germline V and J ends were trimmed by 0 bases and 1 base, with 12 bases remaining between them. Germline loops: CDR1 MDHEN, CDR2 SYDVKM. CDR3 DNA sequence: TGTGCCAGCAGTTTATGGGGTGGGGGACGCCAAGAGACCCAGTACTTC. It specifies CASSLWGGGRQETQYF.

Note on this clone: It is likely a read error: a sequence one base away is far more abundant. The chain has TRBV28 and TRBJ2-2; D gene uncertain. The CDR3 consists of 15 residues. The germline gives CDR1 MDHEN, CDR2 SYDVKM. V gave up 7 bases and J gave up 6 bases, with 18 bases separating them. The CDR3 loop is CASNPGKFQSGELFF. In DNA, the CDR3 is TGTGCCAGCAATCCGGGCAAGTTTCAATCCGGGGAGCTGTTTTTT.

The chain recombines TRBV7-8 with TRBJ2-7; D gene uncertain. CDR1 and CDR2 from the germline V gene are SGHVS and FQNEAQ. V lost 1 base to trimming and J lost 4 bases, with 11 bases between them. This CDR3 is built from 14 residues. The CDR3 here is CASSLVAHLYEQYF. The CDR3 DNA sequence: TGTGCCAGCAGCTTAGTGGCACATCTGTACGAGCAGTACTTC.

The rearrangement uses TRBV11-2 and TRBJ1-2; D is unclear. Germline V gives CDR1 SGHAT, CDR2 FQNNGV. The CDR3 contains 17 residues. V was shortened by 0 bases and J by 4 bases, with 18 bases between the two germline ends. The CDR3 loop is CASSLESTSPHTYGYTF. The CDR3 DNA is TGTGCCAGCAGCTTAGAGTCGACAAGCCCCCACACCTATGGCTACACCTTC.

Turning to this clone: Other nucleotide sequences from this sample produce the same CDR3. The genes are TRBV5-1 and TRBJ2-1, with D unresolved. Germline V gives CDR1 SGHRS, CDR2 YFSETQ. The CDR3 spans 15 residues. V lost 3 bases and J 0 bases, leaving 10 bases between the germline ends. CDR3 bases: TGCGCCAGCAGCTCCGACACGAGCTCCTACAATGAGCAGTTCTTC. Protein: CASSSDTSSYNEQFF.

The count of this clone is one. V gene TRBV4-1 combines with J gene TRBJ1-1; no reliable D call. This CDR3 spans 12 amino acids. The germline CDR1 and CDR2 sequences are MGHRA and YSYEKL. V was clipped by 1 base and J by 7 bases, with 7 bases between them. CDR3: CASSQAPGEAFF. DNA for the CDR3: TGCGCCAGCAGCCAAGCGCCTGGTGAAGCTTTCTTT.

The rearrangement uses TRBV6-4 and TRBJ1-1, with TRBD1 matching over 7 bases. CDR3 size: 14 residues. V dropped 1 base and J dropped 9; count of bases not matched to a gene: 8. From germline, CDR1 is MRHNA and CDR2 SNTAGT. For the CDR3, the DNA is TGTGCCAGCAGTGACTATCGTACAGGGGTGAAAGCTTTCTTT. Translated: CASSDYRTGVKAFF.

This clone has more than one count but fewer than ten. The chain uses TRBV10-3 and TRBJ2-3, with 8 bases lining up with TRBD2. CDR1 and CDR2 (germline): ENHRY, SYGVKD. V lost 10 bases, J lost 2 bases, and 14 bases stayed unmatched. The CDR3 totals 16 residues. In DNA, the CDR3 is TGTGCCACCGCGCAGGGTAGCGGGGCCTTCACAGATACGCAGTATTTT. Its protein product is CATAQGSGAFTDTQYF.

The chain couples TRBV2 to TRBJ1-4, with TRBD1 matching over 9 bases. CDR1 SNHLY and CDR2 FYNNEI come from the germline V gene. CDR3 length equals 16 residues. V shed 6 bases, J shed 1 base, and the junction held 6 bases outside the gene matches. This CDR3 reads CASSGTGIRTNEKLFF. The CDR3 coding sequence is TGTGCCAGCAGCGGGACAGGGATCCGAACTAATGAAAAACTGTTTTTT.

The V call is TRBV11-1, the J call TRBJ1-3; no definite D call. The CDR3 sequence is 14 residues long. The germline V gene has CDR1 SGHAT and CDR2 FQDESV (reference sequence). Trimming cost V 3 bases and J 0 bases, with 6 bases left between them. The CDR3 sequence: CASSFTPSGNTIYF. DNA of the CDR3: TGTGCCAGCAGCTTTACGCCCTCTGGAAACACCATATATTTT.